This TCR beta chain emerged from a study of early T cells in non-severe SARS-CoV-2 infection. Per the germline V gene, CDR1 is MDHEN and CDR2 is SYDVKM. V was shortened by 5 bases and J by 0 bases, with 14 bases between the two germline ends. CDR3 size: 15 residues. In this sample, this clonotype turned up many times. Its antigen is not known. In the library, individual cDNA molecules carried attached unique molecular identifiers. Via MiXCR, TCRdb re-called the 5' RACE reads, giving one row per CDR3 protein. The repertoire holds tens of thousands of distinct CDR3 sequences, with about 15% as singletons. Study-wide points: The study's VDJdb matching favored anti-spike CD8 responses and missed private and CD4 specificities.

The TCR comes from an adult who was a healthcare worker with PCR-confirmed SARS-CoV-2 infection or an uninfected control (not recorded which). Material: whole blood, obtained at baseline. The chain has TRBV28 and TRBJ2-7; D remains ambiguous. The CDR3 sequence: CASSEPHVTSYEQYF. The CDR3 DNA follows: TGTGCCAGCAGTGAACCTCACGTTACCTCCTACGAGCAGTACTTC.